A selection of T cell receptor beta chains follows, all from one sample in a study of blood T cell repertoires in COVID-19. Sequencing was performed with immunoSEQ multiplex PCR; in TCRdb, only in-frame clones are kept and a portion is missing. Among around 36,000 clones listed, about four fifths were seen once. Sequencing used peripheral blood. The receptor set was obtained from a middle-aged man with acute or convalescent COVID-19. Each CDR3 is given with its conserved first and last residue. The D gene is left open where the match is weak. Where a row states a size, it is once, few, many or the class of an expanded clone; other rows omit it.

abundance: NA; d_gene: TRBD1; j_gene: TRBJ2-7; v_gene: TRBV5-1; CDR3aa: CASSSGTVFYEQYF; CDR3nt: TGCGCCAGCAGCTCCGGGACAGTATTCTACGAGCAGTACTTC
abundance: NA; d_gene: NA; j_gene: TRBJ2-1; v_gene: TRBV29-1; CDR3aa: CSATTRGRYNEQFF; CDR3nt: TGCAGCGCCACGACTAGGGGGCGGTACAATGAGCAGTTCTTC
abundance: NA; d_gene: NA; j_gene: TRBJ2-7; v_gene: TRBV27; CDR3aa: CASRYLGGRPYEQYF; CDR3nt: TGTGCCAGCAGGTACCTAGGGGGTCGCCCCTACGAGCAGTACTTC
abundance: NA; d_gene: NA; j_gene: TRBJ2-7; v_gene: TRBV9; CDR3aa: CASSVNAGTYEQYF; CDR3nt: TGTGCCAGCAGCGTAAATGCAGGGACCTACGAGCAGTACTTC
abundance: few; d_gene: TRBD2; j_gene: TRBJ2-1; v_gene: TRBV6-2/TRBV6-3; CDR3aa: CASSGTSEYNEQFF; CDR3nt: TGTGCCAGCAGTGGGACTAGCGAGTACAATGAGCAGTTCTTC
abundance: NA; d_gene: TRBD1; j_gene: TRBJ1-2; v_gene: TRBV30; CDR3aa: CAWSEDRGRRWNYGYTF; CDR3nt: TGTGCCTGGAGTGAGGACAGGGGGCGGCGGTGGAACTATGGCTACACCTTC
abundance: NA; d_gene: TRBD2; j_gene: TRBJ2-5; v_gene: TRBV19; CDR3aa: CASSIAETSGGYQETQYF; CDR3nt: TGTGCCAGTAGTATAGCCGAGACTAGCGGGGGGTACCAAGAGACCCAGTACTTC
abundance: NA; d_gene: NA; j_gene: TRBJ1-4; v_gene: TRBV12-3/TRBV12-4; CDR3aa: CASSLGQGEKLFF; CDR3nt: TGTGCCAGCAGTTTGGGGCAGGGCGAAAAACTGTTTTTT
abundance: few; d_gene: NA; j_gene: TRBJ1-5; v_gene: TRBV11-3; CDR3aa: CASSFPRGAGRQPQHF; CDR3nt: TGTGCCAGCAGCTTCCCGCGAGGGGCGGGACGTCAGCCCCAGCATTTT
abundance: NA; d_gene: TRBD2; j_gene: TRBJ2-3; v_gene: TRBV19; CDR3aa: CASTPGLGVGDTQYF; CDR3nt: TGTGCCAGTACGCCGGGACTAGGGGTGGGAGATACGCAGTATTTT
abundance: medium-sized; d_gene: NA; j_gene: TRBJ1-1; v_gene: TRBV28; CDR3aa: CASSPGGPESTEAFF; CDR3nt: TGTGCCAGCAGTCCGGGAGGCCCCGAGTCCACTGAAGCTTTCTTT
abundance: once; d_gene: TRBD1; j_gene: TRBJ2-1; v_gene: TRBV2; CDR3aa: CASRAATGYHNEQFF; CDR3nt: TGTGCCAGCAGGGCCGCGACAGGGTATCACAATGAGCAGTTCTTC
abundance: NA; d_gene: NA; j_gene: TRBJ2-2; v_gene: TRBV11-2; CDR3aa: CASTSQGVAGELFF; CDR3nt: TGTGCCAGCACCTCACAGGGAGTCGCCGGGGAGCTGTTTTTT
abundance: few; d_gene: NA; j_gene: TRBJ2-1; v_gene: TRBV18; CDR3aa: CASSIEQGGEQFF; CDR3nt: TGTGCCAGCTCCATTGAGCAGGGAGGTGAGCAGTTCTTC
abundance: few; d_gene: NA; j_gene: TRBJ1-6; v_gene: TRBV21-1; CDR3aa: CASSNSSGPGPLHF; CDR3nt: TGTGCCAGCAGCAATTCTTCGGGTCCGGGACCCCTCCACTTT
abundance: NA; d_gene: TRBD1; j_gene: TRBJ1-1; v_gene: TRBV5-4; CDR3aa: CASSFGQGVTEAFF; CDR3nt: TGTGCCAGCAGCTTCGGACAGGGAGTAACTGAAGCTTTCTTT
abundance: medium-sized; d_gene: TRBD1; j_gene: TRBJ1-6; v_gene: TRBV19; CDR3aa: CASSSDRGLNSPLHF; CDR3nt: TGTGCCAGTAGCTCCGACAGGGGCCTCAATTCACCCCTCCACTTT